This T cell receptor beta chain was captured in a study of beta chain features in type 1 diabetes. Findings of the study overall: VDJ junctions from type 1 diabetes patients carried fewer insertions and larger deletions. Cells carrying high TCR expression could end up over-represented when cDNA is sequenced. A closer apparent resemblance between naive, central memory and Treg TCRB repertoires was seen in patients than in healthy donors.

V was clipped by 10 bases and J by 4 bases; unmatched bases: 12. The CDR3 totals 14 residues. CDR1 is LNHDA, CDR2 SQIVND, per germline (reference sequence). This clone was counted a few times. Its antigen is as yet unknown. Expressed TCRB transcripts were sequenced because the isolated RNA had all been reverse transcribed beforehand. The assay was immunoSEQ multiplex PCR, and TCRdb's table has in-frame clones only and misses some. The data show 300,000 to 400,000 clones, around 12% seen once. The rearrangement joins TRBV19 to TRBJ2-7; 8 nucleotides match TRBD1. The source of this sequence is a young man in good health. Sequencing input: naive CD4+ T cells from blood. Here the CDR3 DNA reads TGTGCCACCAAACCAAGGACAGGGACGTACGAGCAGTACTTC. Residues: CATKPRTGTYEQYF.